These T cell receptor beta chains were read from a single sample in a study of T cells in tuberculosis. Sequencing used immunoSEQ multiplex PCR; TCRdb keeps in-frame clones, though not all of them. This table holds around 60,000 clones, around 81% found once. Sequenced input: CD1b-GMM tetramer-negative cells sorted from PBMCs. These TCRs come from an adult woman with latent tuberculosis. Both conserved end residues are part of each CDR3. D genes are given only for firm matches. Part of the rows lack a size; the others show once, few, many or a class for expanded clones.

>TRBV18|TRBD1|.|TRBJ1-1
CASSPGAGGRSVNTEAFF
TGTGCCAGCTCACCGGGAGCAGGGGGCAGGTCGGTGAACACTGAAGCTTTCTTT
>TRBV6-6|.|.|TRBJ1-2
CASSESGAGHYGYTF
TGTGCCAGCAGCGAATCAGGGGCCGGGCACTATGGCTACACCTTC
>TRBV27|.|few|TRBJ2-5
CASSLSFMETQYF
TGTGCCAGCAGTTTATCGTTCATGGAGACCCAGTACTTC
>TRBV5-1|TRBD1|.|TRBJ1-5
CASSLDRGLGQPQHF
TGCGCCAGCAGCTTGGACAGGGGGCTGGGTCAGCCCCAGCATTTT
>TRBV11-2|.|.|TRBJ1-1
CASSPLRGTEAFF
TGTGCCAGCAGCCCCCTTCGGGGGACTGAAGCTTTCTTT
>TRBV5-1|TRBD2|.|TRBJ2-1
CASSPRLAGDEQFF
TGCGCCAGCAGCCCACGACTAGCGGGGGATGAGCAGTTCTTC
>TRBV18|.|.|TRBJ2-3
CASSPPEGLSTDTQYF
TGTGCCAGCTCACCACCGGAGGGGTTGAGCACAGATACGCAGTATTTT
>TRBV29-1|TRBD1|.|TRBJ2-7
CSVKPGGREQYF
TGCAGCGTTAAGCCAGGGGGTCGCGAGCAGTACTTC
>TRBV21-1|.|once|TRBJ2-2
CASSKGGQGSTGELFF
TGTGCCAGCAGCAAAGGGGGACAGGGGAGCACCGGGGAGCTGTTTTTT
>TRBV7-8|.|.|TRBJ1-6
CASTGGSHSPLHF
TGTGCCAGCACGGGGGGATCACATTCACCCCTCCACTTT
>TRBV9|.|once|TRBJ2-3
CASSVEAGSGTDTQYF
TGTGCCAGCAGCGTAGAGGCGGGTTCTGGCACAGATACGCAGTATTTT
>TRBV9|.|.|TRBJ1-1
CASSAQGIGEAFF
TGTGCCAGCAGCGCTCAGGGTATCGGTGAAGCTTTCTTT
>TRBV19|.|.|TRBJ1-4
CASRPQNEKLFF
TGTGCCAGTCGTCCGCAGAATGAAAAACTGTTTTTT
>TRBV5-8|.|.|TRBJ1-1
CASSPRRVVLNTEAFF
TGTGCCAGCAGCCCCAGGCGGGTCGTACTGAACACTGAAGCTTTCTTT
>TRBV30|.|.|TRBJ1-5
CAWTGESDQPQHF
TGTGCCTGGACAGGGGAGTCCGATCAGCCCCAGCATTTT
>TRBV2|.|.|TRBJ2-3
CASTEGTDTQYF
TGTGCCAGCACGGAGGGCACAGATACGCAGTATTTT
>TRBV6-6|TRBD1|few|TRBJ2-7
CASSPQGQAYTYEQYF
TGTGCCAGCAGTCCCCAGGGACAGGCTTATACCTACGAGCAGTACTTC
>TRBV13|.|.|TRBJ1-1
CASSRGTEAFF
TGTGCCAGTTCCCGGGGGACTGAAGCTTTCTTT
>TRBV28|TRBD1|.|TRBJ1-3
CASSLPTGGGNTIYF
TGTGCCAGCAGTTTGCCTACAGGGGGGGGAAACACCATATATTTT
>TRBV4-1|.|medium-sized|TRBJ2-4
CASSQVRVTKNIQYF
TGCGCCAGCAGCCAAGTTCGGGTCACCAAAAACATTCAGTACTTC
>TRBV13|TRBD2|.|TRBJ2-7
CASSLGVAGPSYEQYF
TGTGCCAGCAGCTTAGGGGTAGCGGGCCCCTCCTACGAGCAGTACTTC
>TRBV2|TRBD1|.|TRBJ2-2
CASRRDRSNTGELFF
TGTGCCAGCAGACGGGACAGATCGAACACCGGGGAGCTGTTTTTT
>TRBV7-6|TRBD1|.|TRBJ2-7
CASSLTGGDYEQYF
TGTGCCAGCAGCTTGACAGGGGGTGACTACGAGCAGTACTTC
>TRBV9|TRBD2|.|TRBJ2-1
CASSASGSSYNEQFF
TGTGCCAGCAGCGCGAGCGGGAGCTCCTACAATGAGCAGTTCTTC
>TRBV1|.|.|TRBJ1-2
CTSSLGTGNYGYTF
TGCACCAGCAGTCTCGGGACAGGGAACTATGGCTACACCTTC
>TRBV29-1|.|.|TRBJ2-5
CSVEGQLGRRETQYF
TGCAGCGTTGAAGGGCAGTTGGGGCGCCGGGAGACCCAGTACTTC